This entry lists 10 T cell receptor beta chains sequenced from one sample in a study of T cells in Graves' hyperthyroidism and ophthalmopathy. Amplified regions were TCR beta CDR3 sequences from RNA transcripts. RT-PCR in the first round (using the HTBI primer set) targeted the TCR CDR3. TCRdb reprocessed the multiplex PCR reads with MiXCR, giving one entry per CDR3 protein. Of over 650,000 distinct CDR3 sequences listed, approximately 16% are singletons. Sequencing was performed on blood. The source is a man in his late teens or twenties with Graves' hyperthyroidism.

This clonotype was recorded a few times. The rearrangement joins TRBV29-1 to TRBJ2-7; TRBD1 might be the D (6 bases). Per germline, CDR1 SQVTM and CDR2 ANQGSEA. The CDR3 consists of 15 residues. Trimming removed 0 bases from V and 0 bases from J, with 12 bases in between. The CDR3 DNA follows: TGCAGCGTTGAAGAGGCAGGACAGAGCTCCTACGAGCAGTACTTC. It codes for CSVEEAGQSSYEQYF.

J is TRBJ1-6 and V is TRBV7-3; TRBD1 matches at 8 bases. Germline-derived CDR1 and CDR2 are SGHTA and FQGTGA. V lost 5 bases and J lost 10; bases outside the gene matches: 13. The CDR3 extends over 16 amino acids. CDR3 bases: TGTGCCAGCAGCCCACTCTCAGGGGGCGCATTATCACCCCTCCACTTT. The encoded protein is CASSPLSGGALSPLHF.

This clonotype was found a few times. V and J are TRBV27 and TRBJ1-1; tentative D call: TRBD1 (6 bases). Trimming left V 5 bases short and J 4 bases short, with 26 bases between. The CDR3 has 18 residues. Germline CDR1 and CDR2: MNHEY and SMNVEV (reference sequence). The CDR3: CASSLYFPGTPEGTEAFF. CDR3 DNA: TGTGCCAGCAGTCTCTACTTCCCCGGGACACCGGAGGGCACTGAAGCTTTCTTT.

The chain employs TRBV5-4 and TRBJ2-7, with D perhaps matching TRBD2 (6 bases). CDR3 length equals 13 residues. Trimming took off 4 bases at V and 3 bases at J, with 11 bases between the two ends. Germline CDR1 is SGHNT and CDR2 is YYREEE (reference sequence). This CDR3 is CASSGDSHYEQYF. The CDR3, as DNA: TGTGCCAGCAGCGGGGACTCCCACTACGAGCAGTACTTC.

This sequence joins TRBV6-1 and TRBJ2-7; D is uncertain. V lost 3 bases and J lost 4, with 13 bases in between. The CDR3 has 14 residues. From germline, CDR1 is MNHNS and CDR2 SASEGT. The CDR3 loop reads CASSEVGLEYEQYF. In DNA form, the CDR3 reads TGTGCCAGCAGTGAGGTTGGGCTTGAATACGAGCAGTACTTC.

This clonotype was counted a few times. The V call is TRBV6-2 or TRBV6-3, the J call TRBJ2-1; 10 positions match TRBD2. In germline, CDR1 is MNHEY, CDR2 SVGEGT. The CDR3 totals 13 residues. Germline trimming cut 10 bases from V and 4 bases from J; bases unmatched to any gene: 4. The CDR3 DNA reads as TGTGCCACCGAGCGGGAGGGTTACAATGAGCAGTTCTTC. The encoded protein is CATEREGYNEQFF.

The chain is built from TRBV7-9 and TRBJ2-7; TRBD1 aligns across 10 bases. V was pared by 1 base and J by 3 bases, with 3 bases of the junction left unmatched. CDR1 is SEHNR, CDR2 FQNEAQ, per germline (reference sequence). The CDR3 consists of 15 residues. The CDR3 loop reads CASSLDWTGGYEQYF. In DNA, the CDR3 is TGTGCCAGCAGCTTAGATTGGACAGGGGGCTACGAGCAGTACTTC.

The chain links TRBV11-2 to TRBJ2-1; D is uncertain. V was cut by 4 bases and J by 6 bases, with 10 bases left in between. The CDR3 has 13 amino acids. CDR1 is SGHAT, CDR2 FQNNGV, per germline. The CDR3 DNA is TGTGCCAGCAGCTACGGACGGGCCAATGAGCAGTTCTTC. Translation gives CASSYGRANEQFF. Drawing the rest from reference TRBV11-2 and TRBJ2-1, the complete variable domain is EAGVAQSPRYKIIEKRQSVAFWCNPISGHATLYWYQQILGQGPKLLIQFQNNGVVDDSQLPKDRFSAERLKGVDSTLKIQPAKLEDSAVYLCASSYGRANEQFFGPGTRLTVL.

The CDR3 coding sequence is TGTGCCAGCAGTTCCCAGACAGGGGAGTACTTC. Translation: CASSSQTGEYF. The gene calls are TRBV28 and TRBJ2-5; 8 nucleotides match TRBD1. V trimming: 4 bases; J trimming: 12 bases; junction bases outside the gene matches: 4. Per the germline V gene, CDR1 is MDHEN and CDR2 is SYDVKM. The CDR3 sequence is 11 residues long.

The rearrangement links TRBV27 to TRBJ2-1; D is perhaps TRBD1 (5 bases). Germline lookup yields CDR1 MNHEY and CDR2 SMNVEV (reference sequence). The CDR3 consists of 13 residues. Trimming cost V 5 bases and J 4 bases, with 9 bases left between them. The CDR3 reads CASSRTLYNEQFF. The CDR3 DNA is TGTGCCAGCAGTCGGACACTGTACAATGAGCAGTTCTTC.